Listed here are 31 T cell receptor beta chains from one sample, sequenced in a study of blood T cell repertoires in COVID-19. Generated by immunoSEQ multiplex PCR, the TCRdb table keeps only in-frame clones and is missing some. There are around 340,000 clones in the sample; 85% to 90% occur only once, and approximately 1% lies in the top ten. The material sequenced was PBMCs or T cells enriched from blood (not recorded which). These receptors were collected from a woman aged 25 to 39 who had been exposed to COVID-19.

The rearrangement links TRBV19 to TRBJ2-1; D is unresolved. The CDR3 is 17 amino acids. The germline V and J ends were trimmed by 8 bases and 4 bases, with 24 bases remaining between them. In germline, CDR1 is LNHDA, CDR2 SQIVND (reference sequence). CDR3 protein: CASSSHYSLEVYNEQFF. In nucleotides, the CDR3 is TGTGCCAGTTCCTCCCACTATTCCCTAGAAGTTTACAATGAGCAGTTCTTC.

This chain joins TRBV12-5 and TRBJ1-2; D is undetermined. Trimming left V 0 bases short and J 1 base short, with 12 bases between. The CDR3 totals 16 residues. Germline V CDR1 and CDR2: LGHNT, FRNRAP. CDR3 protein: CASGLVSRNFNYGYTF. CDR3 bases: TGTGCTAGTGGTTTGGTATCGCGGAACTTTAACTATGGCTACACCTTC.

This CDR3 is CASSPLGGAGETQYF. CDR3 in DNA: TGTGCCAGCAGCCCCCTTGGGGGAGCGGGGGAGACCCAGTACTTC. The chain recombines TRBV7-9 with TRBJ2-5; 7 bases line up with TRBD2. Germline values: CDR1 SEHNR, CDR2 FQNEAQ (reference sequence). This CDR3 has 15 amino acids. The V segment lost 5 bases and the J segment 5 bases; nucleotides outside the gene matches: 11.

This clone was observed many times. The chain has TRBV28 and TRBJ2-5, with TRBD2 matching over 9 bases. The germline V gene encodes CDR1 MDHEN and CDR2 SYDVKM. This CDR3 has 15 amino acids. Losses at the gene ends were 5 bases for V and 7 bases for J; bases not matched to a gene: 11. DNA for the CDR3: TGTGCCAGCAGTCGGGGACTAGCCCGGCTGGGGACCCAGTACTTC. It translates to CASSRGLARLGTQYF.

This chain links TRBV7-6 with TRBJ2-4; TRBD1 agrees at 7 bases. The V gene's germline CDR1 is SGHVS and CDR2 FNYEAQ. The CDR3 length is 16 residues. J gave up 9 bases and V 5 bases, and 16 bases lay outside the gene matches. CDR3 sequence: CASSPQETGVGSIQYF. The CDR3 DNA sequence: TGTGCCAGCAGCCCCCAAGAAACAGGGGTGGGTAGCATTCAGTACTTC.

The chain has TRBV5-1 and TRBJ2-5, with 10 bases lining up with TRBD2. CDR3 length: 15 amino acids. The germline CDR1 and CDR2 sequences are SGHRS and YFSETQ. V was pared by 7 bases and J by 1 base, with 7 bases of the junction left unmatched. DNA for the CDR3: TGCGCCAGCGCACCTAGCGGGAGACCCCAAGAGACCCAGTACTTC. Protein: CASAPSGRPQETQYF.

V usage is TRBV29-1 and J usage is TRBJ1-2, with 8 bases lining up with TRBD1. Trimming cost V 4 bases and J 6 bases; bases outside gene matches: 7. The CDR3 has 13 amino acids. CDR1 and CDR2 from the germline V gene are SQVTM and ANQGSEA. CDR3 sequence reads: CSVGAGGGDGYTF. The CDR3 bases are TGCAGCGTTGGGGCAGGGGGCGGGGATGGCTACACCTTC.

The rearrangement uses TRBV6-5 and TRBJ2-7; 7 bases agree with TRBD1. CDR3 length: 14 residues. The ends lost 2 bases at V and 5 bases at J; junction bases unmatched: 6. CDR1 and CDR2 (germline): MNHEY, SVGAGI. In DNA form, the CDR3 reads TGTGCCAGCAGTTACAGGTTTGGACAGGACGAGCAGTACTTC. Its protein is CASSYRFGQDEQYF.

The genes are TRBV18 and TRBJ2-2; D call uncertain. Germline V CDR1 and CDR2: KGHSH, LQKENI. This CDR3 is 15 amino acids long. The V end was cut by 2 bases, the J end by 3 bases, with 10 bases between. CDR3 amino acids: CASSPDAADTGELFF. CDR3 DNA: TGTGCCAGCTCACCAGATGCGGCGGACACCGGGGAGCTGTTTTTT.

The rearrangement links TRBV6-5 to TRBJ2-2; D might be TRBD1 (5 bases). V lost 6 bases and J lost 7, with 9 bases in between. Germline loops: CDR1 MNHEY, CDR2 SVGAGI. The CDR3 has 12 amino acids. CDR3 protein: CASSQGGGELFF. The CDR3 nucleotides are TGTGCCAGCAGCCAGGGCGGCGGGGAGCTGTTTTTT.

CDR3 protein: CASSPPGSNPEQYF. For the CDR3, the DNA is TGTGCCAGCAGCCCTCCCGGGTCCAACCCCGAGCAGTACTTC. The chain joins TRBV28 to TRBJ2-7; D uncertain. This CDR3 is 14 amino acids long. V was cut by 6 bases and J by 6 bases, with 18 bases left in between. Germline V lookup: CDR1 MDHEN, CDR2 SYDVKM.

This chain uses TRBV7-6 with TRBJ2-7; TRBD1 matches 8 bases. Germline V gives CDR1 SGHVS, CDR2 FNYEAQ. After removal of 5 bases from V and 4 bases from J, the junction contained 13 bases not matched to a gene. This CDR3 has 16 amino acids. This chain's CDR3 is CASSTLTPDREYEQYF. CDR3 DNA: TGTGCCAGCAGCACACTTACACCGGACAGGGAATACGAGCAGTACTTC.

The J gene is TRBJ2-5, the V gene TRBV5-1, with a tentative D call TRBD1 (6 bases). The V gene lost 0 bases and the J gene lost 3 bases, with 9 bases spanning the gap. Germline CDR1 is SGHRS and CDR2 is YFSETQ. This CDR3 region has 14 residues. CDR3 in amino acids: CASSLVEGEETQYF. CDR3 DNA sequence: TGCGCCAGCAGCTTGGTAGAGGGGGAAGAGACCCAGTACTTC.

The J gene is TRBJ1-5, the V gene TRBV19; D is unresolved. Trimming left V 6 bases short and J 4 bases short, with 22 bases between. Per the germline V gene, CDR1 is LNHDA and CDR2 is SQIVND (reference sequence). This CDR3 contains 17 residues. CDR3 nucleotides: TGTGCCAGTAGCCCTCCCTCATGGGGAGGAACGAATCAGCCCCAGCATTTT. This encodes CASSPPSWGGTNQPQHF.

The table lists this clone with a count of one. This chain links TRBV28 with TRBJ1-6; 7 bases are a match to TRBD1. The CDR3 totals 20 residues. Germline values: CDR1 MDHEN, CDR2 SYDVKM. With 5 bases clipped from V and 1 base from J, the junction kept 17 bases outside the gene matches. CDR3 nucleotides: TGTGCCAGCAGTGACCCGGGTTGGAGGGGGCGCATATCCTATAATTCACCCCTCCACTTT. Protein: CASSDPGWRGRISYNSPLHF.

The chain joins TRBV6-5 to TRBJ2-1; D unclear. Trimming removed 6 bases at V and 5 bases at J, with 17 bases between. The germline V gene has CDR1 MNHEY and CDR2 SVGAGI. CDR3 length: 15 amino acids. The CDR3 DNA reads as TGTGCCAGCAGCCAAGCGTGGGTGAAGAACAATGAGCAGTTCTTC. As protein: CASSQAWVKNNEQFF.

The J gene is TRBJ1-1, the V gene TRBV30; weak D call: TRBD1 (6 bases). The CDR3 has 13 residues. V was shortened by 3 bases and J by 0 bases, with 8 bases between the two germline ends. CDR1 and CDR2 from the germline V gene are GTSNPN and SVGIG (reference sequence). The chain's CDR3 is CAWSRGVNTEAFF. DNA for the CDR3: TGTGCCTGGAGCAGGGGAGTGAACACTGAAGCTTTCTTT.

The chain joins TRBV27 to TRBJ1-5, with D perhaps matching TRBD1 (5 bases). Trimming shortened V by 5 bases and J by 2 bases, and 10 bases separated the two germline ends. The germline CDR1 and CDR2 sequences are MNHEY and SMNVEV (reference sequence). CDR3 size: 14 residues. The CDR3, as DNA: TGTGCCAGCAGTCAATTCAGGGGCAATCAGCCCCAGCATTTT. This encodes CASSQFRGNQPQHF.

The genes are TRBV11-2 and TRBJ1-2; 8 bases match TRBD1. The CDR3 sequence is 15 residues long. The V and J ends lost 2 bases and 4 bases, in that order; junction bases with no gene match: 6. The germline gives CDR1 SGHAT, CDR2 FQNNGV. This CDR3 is CASSLIKGQVYGYTF. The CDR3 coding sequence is TGTGCCAGCAGCTTAATAAAGGGACAGGTCTATGGCTACACCTTC.

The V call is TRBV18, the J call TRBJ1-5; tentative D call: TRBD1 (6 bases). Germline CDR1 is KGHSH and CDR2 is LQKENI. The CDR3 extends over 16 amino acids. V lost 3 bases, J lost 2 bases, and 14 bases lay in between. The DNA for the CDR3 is TGTGCCAGCTCACCGAGAGGGGGGGCGGGCAATCAGCCCCAGCATTTT. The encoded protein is CASSPRGGAGNQPQHF.

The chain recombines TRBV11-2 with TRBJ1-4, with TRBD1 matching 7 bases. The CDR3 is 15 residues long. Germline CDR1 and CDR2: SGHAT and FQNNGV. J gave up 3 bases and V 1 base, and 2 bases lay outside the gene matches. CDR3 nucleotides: TGTGCCAGCAGCTTAGGGGGACAGCCTAATGAAAAACTGTTTTTT. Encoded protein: CASSLGGQPNEKLFF.

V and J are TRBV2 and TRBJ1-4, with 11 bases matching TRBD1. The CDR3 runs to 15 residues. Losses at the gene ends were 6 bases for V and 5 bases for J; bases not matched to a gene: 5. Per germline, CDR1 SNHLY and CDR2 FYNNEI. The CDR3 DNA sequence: TGTGCCAGCAGGGGACAGGGGGTGGGAAATGAAAAACTGTTTTTT. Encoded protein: CASRGQGVGNEKLFF.

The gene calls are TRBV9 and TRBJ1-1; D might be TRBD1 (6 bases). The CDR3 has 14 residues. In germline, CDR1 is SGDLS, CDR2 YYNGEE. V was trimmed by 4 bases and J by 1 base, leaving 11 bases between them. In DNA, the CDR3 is TGTGCCAGCAGCCCCCGGGGGGCGAACACTGAAGCTTTCTTT. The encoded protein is CASSPRGANTEAFF.

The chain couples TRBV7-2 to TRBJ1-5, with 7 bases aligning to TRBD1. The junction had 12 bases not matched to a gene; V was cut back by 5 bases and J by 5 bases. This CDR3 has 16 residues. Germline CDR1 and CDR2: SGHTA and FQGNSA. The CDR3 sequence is CASSEGRTGSHQPQHF. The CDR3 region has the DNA TGTGCCAGCAGCGAAGGAAGGACAGGTTCCCATCAGCCCCAGCATTTT.

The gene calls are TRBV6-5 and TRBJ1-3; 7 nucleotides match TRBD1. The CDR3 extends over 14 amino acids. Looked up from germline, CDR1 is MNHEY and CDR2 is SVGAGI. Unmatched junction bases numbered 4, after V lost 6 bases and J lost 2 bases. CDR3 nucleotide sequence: TGTGCCAGCAGCCCCGACAGGGCTGGAAACACCATATATTTT. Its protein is CASSPDRAGNTIYF.

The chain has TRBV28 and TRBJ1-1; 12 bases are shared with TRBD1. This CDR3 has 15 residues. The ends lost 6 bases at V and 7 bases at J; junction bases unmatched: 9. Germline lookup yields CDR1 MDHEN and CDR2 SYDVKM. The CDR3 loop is CASRLPGTGGYEAFF. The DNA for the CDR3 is TGTGCCAGCAGATTACCGGGGACAGGGGGCTATGAAGCTTTCTTT.

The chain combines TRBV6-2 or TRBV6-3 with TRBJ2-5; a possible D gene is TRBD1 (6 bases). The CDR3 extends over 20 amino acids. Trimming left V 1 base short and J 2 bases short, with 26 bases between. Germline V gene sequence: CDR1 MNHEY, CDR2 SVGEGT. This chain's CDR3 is CASSYCFPPVEQGRQETQYF. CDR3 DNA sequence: TGTGCCAGCAGTTACTGTTTCCCCCCTGTCGAACAGGGACGTCAAGAGACCCAGTACTTC.

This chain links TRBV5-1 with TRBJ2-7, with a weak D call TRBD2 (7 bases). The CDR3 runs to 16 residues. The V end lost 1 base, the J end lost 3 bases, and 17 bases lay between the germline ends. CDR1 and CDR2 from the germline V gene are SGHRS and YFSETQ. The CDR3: CASSLSAQGGYYEQYF. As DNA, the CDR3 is TGCGCCAGCAGCTTGAGTGCACAGGGAGGGTACTACGAGCAGTACTTC.

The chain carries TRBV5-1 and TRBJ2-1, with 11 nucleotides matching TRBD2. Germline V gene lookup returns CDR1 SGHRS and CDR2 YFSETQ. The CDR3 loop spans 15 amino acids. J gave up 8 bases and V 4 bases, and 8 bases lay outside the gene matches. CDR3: CASSKPSGRLDEQFF. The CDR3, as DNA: TGCGCCAGCAGCAAACCTAGCGGGAGGTTGGATGAGCAGTTCTTC.

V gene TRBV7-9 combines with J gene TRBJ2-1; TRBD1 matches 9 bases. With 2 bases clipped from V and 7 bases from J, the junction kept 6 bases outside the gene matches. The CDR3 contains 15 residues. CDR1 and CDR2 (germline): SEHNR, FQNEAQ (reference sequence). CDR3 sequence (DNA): TGTGCCAGCAGCTTAAGGGACAGGGTGGGAAATGAGCAGTTCTTC. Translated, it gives CASSLRDRVGNEQFF.

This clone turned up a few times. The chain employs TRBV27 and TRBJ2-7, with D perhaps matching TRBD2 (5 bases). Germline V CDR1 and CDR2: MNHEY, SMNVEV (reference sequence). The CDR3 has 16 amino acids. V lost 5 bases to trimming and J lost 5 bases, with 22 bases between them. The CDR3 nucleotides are TGTGCCAGCAGTCCCTGGACTGCCGAGGCTCCCCACGAGCAGTACTTC. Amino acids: CASSPWTAEAPHEQYF.